The rows below give T cell receptor beta chains drawn from one sample of a study of regulatory T cells in long-lasting Graves disease. TCRdb itself ran the multiplex PCR reads through MiXCR, one entry per CDR3 protein. The table has 400,000 to 500,000 distinct CDR3 sequences, approximately 16% seen once; the top ten hold over 7%. These sequences were also reported in another study, on T cells in Graves' hyperthyroidism and ophthalmopathy.

The source was peripheral blood mononuclear cells (PBMCs), collected at new diagnosis, from a patient treated with antithyroid drugs. The receptors stem from a middle-aged woman with Graves disease. Both conserved end residues are trimmed from each CDR3. D genes are given only for firm matches.

j_gene	d_gene	v_gene	CDR3aa
TRBJ2-7	TRBD1	TRBV20-1	SAIHRGTYYEQY
TRBJ2-5	NA	TRBV2	ASTFSETQY
TRBJ2-2	NA	TRBV4-2	ASSQDVRGPGELF
TRBJ2-3	TRBD1	TRBV18	ASSLTGTGVTDTQY
TRBJ2-2	NA	TRBV27	ASSLAQANTGELF
TRBJ1-1	TRBD1	TRBV12-3/TRBV12-4	ATTRTGLGDTEAF
TRBJ2-1	NA	TRBV10-1	ASTPYRTPGNEQF
TRBJ2-2	NA	TRBV12-3/TRBV12-4	ASSTLIGELF
TRBJ2-4	NA	TRBV28	ASSFGWQQNIQY
TRBJ2-3	TRBD2	TRBV9	ASSTSGSSTDTQY
TRBJ2-1	NA	TRBV14	ASSQRGRSYNEQF
TRBJ2-7	TRBD2	TRBV11-2	ASSPSGTSYEQY
TRBJ2-3	TRBD2	TRBV20-1	SARVLAGGTDTQY
TRBJ2-7	TRBD2	TRBV30	AWKAGGPGEQY
TRBJ2-1	TRBD2	TRBV29-1	SVEPGLAGDAEQF
TRBJ2-3	NA	TRBV11-2	ASSFRGSDTQY
TRBJ2-2	NA	TRBV15	ATSRDQNTGELF
TRBJ2-1	TRBD2	TRBV12-3/TRBV12-4	ASRVSGNGGQF
TRBJ1-5	NA	TRBV28	ASSSASTPGYQPQH
TRBJ2-3	NA	TRBV29-1	SVERPLSSSGDTDTQY
TRBJ2-5	NA	TRBV29-1	SVEVVETQY
TRBJ1-2	NA	TRBV28	ASSSTGFNYGYT
TRBJ2-5	TRBD2	TRBV27	ASGLAGVAETQY
TRBJ2-7	NA	TRBV5-6	ASSLEASPISYEQY
TRBJ2-7	TRBD1	TRBV27	ASSPTGTGLTEQY
TRBJ2-5	TRBD2	TRBV2	ASSELLAGPQETQY
TRBJ2-7	NA	TRBV7-8	ASSLGAALYEQY
TRBJ2-1	NA	TRBV20-1	SARTRLNVFEQF
TRBJ2-3	NA	TRBV7-8	ASSAGNTDTQY